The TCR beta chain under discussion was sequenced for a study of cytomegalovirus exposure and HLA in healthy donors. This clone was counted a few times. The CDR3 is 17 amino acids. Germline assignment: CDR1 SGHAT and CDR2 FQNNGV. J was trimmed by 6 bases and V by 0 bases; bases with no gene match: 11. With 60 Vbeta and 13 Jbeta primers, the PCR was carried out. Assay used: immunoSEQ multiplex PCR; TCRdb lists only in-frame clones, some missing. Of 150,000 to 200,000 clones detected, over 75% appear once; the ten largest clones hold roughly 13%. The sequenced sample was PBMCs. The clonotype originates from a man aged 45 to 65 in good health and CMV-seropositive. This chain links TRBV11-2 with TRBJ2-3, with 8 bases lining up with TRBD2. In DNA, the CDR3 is TGTGCCAGCAGCTTAGAATACAGCGGGGGAGCTATGGATACGCAGTATTTT. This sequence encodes CASSLEYSGGAMDTQYF.